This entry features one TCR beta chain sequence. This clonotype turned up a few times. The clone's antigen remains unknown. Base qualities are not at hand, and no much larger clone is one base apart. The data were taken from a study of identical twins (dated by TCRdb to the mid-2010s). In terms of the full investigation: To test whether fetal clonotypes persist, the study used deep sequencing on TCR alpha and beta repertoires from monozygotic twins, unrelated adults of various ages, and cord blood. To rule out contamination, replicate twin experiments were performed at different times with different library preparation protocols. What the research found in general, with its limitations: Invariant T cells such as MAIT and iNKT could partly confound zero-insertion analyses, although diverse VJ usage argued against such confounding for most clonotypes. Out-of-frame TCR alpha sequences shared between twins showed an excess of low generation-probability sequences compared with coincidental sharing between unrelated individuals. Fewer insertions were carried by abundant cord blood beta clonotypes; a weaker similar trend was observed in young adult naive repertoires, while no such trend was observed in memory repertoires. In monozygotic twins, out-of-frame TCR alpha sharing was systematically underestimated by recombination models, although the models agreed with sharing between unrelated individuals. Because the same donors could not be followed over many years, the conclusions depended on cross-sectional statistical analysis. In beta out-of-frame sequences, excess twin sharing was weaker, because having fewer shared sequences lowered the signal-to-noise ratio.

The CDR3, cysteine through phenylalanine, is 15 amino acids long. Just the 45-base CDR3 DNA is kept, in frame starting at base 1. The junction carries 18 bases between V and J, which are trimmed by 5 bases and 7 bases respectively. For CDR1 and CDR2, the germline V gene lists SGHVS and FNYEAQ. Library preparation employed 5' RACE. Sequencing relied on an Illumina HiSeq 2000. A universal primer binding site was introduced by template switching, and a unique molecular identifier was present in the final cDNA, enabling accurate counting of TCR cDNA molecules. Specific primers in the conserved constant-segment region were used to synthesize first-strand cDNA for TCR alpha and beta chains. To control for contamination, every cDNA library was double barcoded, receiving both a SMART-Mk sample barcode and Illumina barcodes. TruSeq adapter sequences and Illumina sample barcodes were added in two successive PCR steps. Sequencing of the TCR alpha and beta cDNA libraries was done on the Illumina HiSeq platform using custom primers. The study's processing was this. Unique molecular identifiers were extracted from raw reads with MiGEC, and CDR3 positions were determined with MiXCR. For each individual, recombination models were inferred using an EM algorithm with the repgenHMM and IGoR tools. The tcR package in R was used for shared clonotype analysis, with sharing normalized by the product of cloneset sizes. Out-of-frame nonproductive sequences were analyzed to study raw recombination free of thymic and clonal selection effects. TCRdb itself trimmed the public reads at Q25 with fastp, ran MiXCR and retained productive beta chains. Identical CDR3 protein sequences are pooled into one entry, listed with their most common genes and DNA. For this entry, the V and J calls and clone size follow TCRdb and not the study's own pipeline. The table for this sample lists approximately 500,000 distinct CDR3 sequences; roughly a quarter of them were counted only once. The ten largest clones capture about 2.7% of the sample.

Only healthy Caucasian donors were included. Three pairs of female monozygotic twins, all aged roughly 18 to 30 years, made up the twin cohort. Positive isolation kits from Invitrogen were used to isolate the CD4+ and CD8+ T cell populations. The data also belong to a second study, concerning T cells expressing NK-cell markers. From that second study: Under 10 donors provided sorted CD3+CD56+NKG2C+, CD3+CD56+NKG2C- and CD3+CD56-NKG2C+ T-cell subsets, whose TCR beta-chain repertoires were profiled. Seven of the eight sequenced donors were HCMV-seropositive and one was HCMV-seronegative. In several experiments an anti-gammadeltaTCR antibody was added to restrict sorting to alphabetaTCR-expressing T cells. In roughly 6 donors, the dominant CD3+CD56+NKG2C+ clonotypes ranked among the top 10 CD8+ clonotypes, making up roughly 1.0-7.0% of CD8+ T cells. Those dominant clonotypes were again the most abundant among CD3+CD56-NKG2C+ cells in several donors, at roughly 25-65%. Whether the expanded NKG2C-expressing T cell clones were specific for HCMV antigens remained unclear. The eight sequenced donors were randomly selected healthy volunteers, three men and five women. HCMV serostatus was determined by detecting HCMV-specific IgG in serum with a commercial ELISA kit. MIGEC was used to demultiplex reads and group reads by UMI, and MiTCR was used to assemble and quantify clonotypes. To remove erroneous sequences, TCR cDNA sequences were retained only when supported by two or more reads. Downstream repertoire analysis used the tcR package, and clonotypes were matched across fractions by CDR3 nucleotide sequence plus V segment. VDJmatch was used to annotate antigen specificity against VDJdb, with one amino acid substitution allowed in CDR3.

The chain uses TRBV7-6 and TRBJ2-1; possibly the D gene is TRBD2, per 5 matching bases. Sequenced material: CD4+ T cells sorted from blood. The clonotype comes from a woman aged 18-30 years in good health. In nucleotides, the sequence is TGTGCCAGCAGCCCTGGAGGCTTAGGGTGGAATGAGCAGTTCTTC. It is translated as CASSPGGLGWNEQFF. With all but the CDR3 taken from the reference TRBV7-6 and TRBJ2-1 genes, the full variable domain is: GAGVSQSPRYKVTKRGQDVALRCDPISGHVSLYWYRQALGQGPEFLTYFNYEAQQDKSGLPNDRFSAERPEGSISTLTIQRTEQRDSAMYRCASSPGGLGWNEQFFGPGTRLTVL.